The text below deals with one T cell receptor (beta chain). There is no known antigen for this receptor. Preparation of the library involved the immunoSEQ multiplex PCR assay. For the multiplex PCR, a mixture combining 60 forward primers for TCR Vbeta segments and 13 reverse primers for TCR Jbeta segments was used. A multiplex PCR assay on genomic DNA amplified the CDR3 region of rearranged TCR beta genes. On the Illumina HiSeq System, the amplified TCR beta libraries were sequenced as 87-base-pair reads. Regarding the original processing steps: A later analysis tallied tens of millions of unique TCR beta chains across the 610 or so repertoires, and about 10 million of those chains were shared by two or more donors. A nearest-neighbor algorithm error-corrected the raw reads and collapsed the reads into unique sequences, merging closely related sequences to remove PCR and sequencing errors. To assign V, D and J gene segments, CDR3 sequences were aligned to IMGT reference sequences. Each retained sequence needed at least a six-nucleotide match to both a V gene segment and a J gene segment. A rearrangement was called productive if the CDR3 had no stop codons and remained in frame with V and J, and every other rearrangement was called non-productive. Following IMGT convention, CDR3 was defined as the stretch from the second conserved V-encoded cysteine to the conserved J-encoded phenylalanine. The earlier analysis of around 640 of the donors excluded sequences that lacked an unambiguous match to a single V gene segment. An earlier analysis of 500 to 700 of the donors classified V segments as functional when productive rearrangements were above 56.7% and as segregating when the standard deviation between donors was above 5%. A statistical classification framework was built for diagnosing cytomegalovirus status from the catalog of TCR beta chain sequences. A later analysis assigned V and J genes by comparing TCR nucleotide sequences with IMGT/GENE-DB human TR gene sequences. The TCRdist pipeline was used in a later analysis to assign CDR3 sequences and most-parsimonious VDJ recombination scenarios. In a later analysis, each TCR beta chain was defined by its CDR3 amino acid sequence together with its V-gene family, and reads lacking a unique V-gene family were excluded. A later analysis removed several hundred highly shared, low-generation-probability nucleotide sequences to deal with suspected cross-contamination and a sequencing artifact. In a later analysis, a clonal expansion index was calculated for each public chain from normalized within-repertoire ranks of inferred template counts. In a later analysis, generation probabilities were computed with a VDJ recombination model fitted to out-of-frame rearrangements, and the resulting probabilities were checked against IGoR. In a later analysis, TCR-TCR, TCR-HLA and TCR-CMV co-occurrence was scored with hypergeometric tests, and a repertoire-size bias correction was applied to TCR pairs. False discovery rates were estimated in a later analysis by permuting HLA or CMV assignments 20 times. In a later analysis, co-occurring TCRs were grouped using DBSCAN, and TCRdist sequence similarity was added for clustering within HLA-allele-positive subsets. Co-occurrence clustering excluded repertoires with fewer than 30,000 or more than 120,000 public chains, plus five with anomalous nucleotide sharing. TCRdb obtained this table from immuneACCESS and retained in-frame rearrangements with V and J assigned. These tables miss some clones; where compared with another copy, unresolved V genes account for less than half of the shortfall, and the remainder is unexplained. That table is the source of V, J and clone size, and D and trimming were worked out from the DNA. The sample table holds approximately 190,000 clones. Jointly, the top ten make up around 0.7% of the sample.

This record comes from a study of cytomegalovirus exposure and HLA in healthy donors (dated by TCRdb to the late 2010s). Looking at the study overall: In an earlier analysis of under 750 of the donors, approximately 300 Gb of sequence data and 90 million to 120 million unique TCR beta sequences from about 180 million T cells were reported. About 330 gigabases of sequencing data and around 88 million unique TCR sequences made up an early release that covered several hundred HLA-typed donors. In the later analysis, no new phenotypic data were used to find candidate immune exposures; instead, reliance was placed on TCR beta sequences and their occurrence across donors. Because of strong linkage in the cohort, four or five DR-DQ haplotypes were treated as single units for association and clustering. The number of donors typed differed by locus, with about 629-630 for A, B, C, DRB1 and DQB1, around 500 for DQA1, under 610 for DPA1, and some 470 for DPB1. An earlier analysis of some 500 of the donors applied high-throughput TCR beta sequencing to assess whether each TCR beta V gene segment acted as functional or pseudogenic. Genome-wide SNP genotypes for about 65% of the roughly 700 donors were used in a later genetic analysis, which treated that subset as a discovery cohort. Among some 400 genotyped donors of the cohort, an average of roughly 230,000 unique TCR beta nucleotide sequences was sequenced per donor, of which approximately 19% were non-productive. To predict cytomegalovirus infection status, the study brought together high-throughput TCR immunosequencing, statistical association of individual TCRs with disease status, and machine learning. Along with the approximately 700-subject first cohort, a separate validation cohort of over a hundred different subjects was used. HLA typing covered class I and class II loci at four-digit resolution. Among the roughly 390 genotyped donors, 81% belonged to the genetic ancestry cluster associated with self-reported Caucasian donors. Every repertoire in the discovery cohort had been generated on one and the same sequencing platform. The study profiled the T cell repertoires of hundreds of subjects by immunosequencing and related them to cytomegalovirus serostatus. The study was designed to test whether signatures of past pathogen exposure could be identified by cataloging public T cell receptors. Donor age, sex, ethnicity and CMV serostatus were compiled alongside the repertoire data. A later analysis re-examined previously published TCR beta repertoires from roughly 650 donors and added high-resolution HLA genotyping to investigate patterns of TCR occurrence. Study-wide findings and limitations: A few of the identified cytomegalovirus-associated TCR beta chains were confirmed in vitro to be specific for cytomegalovirus antigens. Several of the top co-occurrence clusters appeared to be linked to parvovirus B19, influenza, CMV and Epstein-Barr virus, according to a later analysis. About 17 rarely observed V segments, including chromosome 9 orphons, were excluded from the earlier analysis of approximately 600 of the donors because counts were too low. The study gave a list of about 160 TCR beta chains associated with cytomegalovirus. Correlated functional status among segregating V segments might be attributable to linkage disequilibrium, but an unknown experimental factor could not be ruled out. A later genetic analysis reported fewer N-insertions in productive TCRs among donors in an Asian-associated ancestry cluster than the roughly 620-donor mean. Sequencing depth was assumed to be roughly uniform across donors in the presence/absence analyses, though that assumption may not hold. According to a later analysis, most CMV-associated TCR beta chains appeared to be HLA-restricted, and the HLA associations seemed to be driven largely by CMV exposure. A further reported finding was that TCR beta sequences accurately predicted the HLA-A and HLA-B alleles for most subjects in the first cohort. Only TCR beta chains were sequenced in this cohort, and the absence of alpha or paired-chain data limited detectable features. Specific HLA alleles were associated with around 18,000 TCR beta sequences at a false discovery rate of 0.05 in a later analysis. Broadly in line with IMGT annotations, most TCR beta V segments showed up in productive rearrangements about 90% or about 30% of the time in an earlier analysis of 450 to 600 of the donors. A later genetic analysis associated a missense DCLRE1C variant with V-gene and J-gene trimming of TCR beta chains, and an independent cohort replicated the association. In a later analysis, HLA-associated TCR beta chains were found to be more clonally expanded and to have lower generation probabilities than equally common non-associated chains. According to the authors, the approach could potentially be generalized to other disease states and immunological phenotypes. A cluster of highly shared sequence variants was judged likely to be a technical artifact of the sequencing pipeline. A later analysis found that TCR association rates varied across HLA loci, with DRB1 alleles showing the most associated TCRs and HLA-C alleles the fewest. Because HLA typing was missing for some donors at each locus, association tests included only the typed subset. Immune exposure information for the cohort was limited to CMV serostatus. The classifier was reported to diagnose cytomegalovirus status with high specificity and sensitivity in both the original cohort and the validation cohort. While some public TCRs were present in many individuals, most TCR sequences turned up only very rarely across donors. Strong co-occurrence of HLA alleles, especially DR and DQ, made assigning TCR associations to individual alleles difficult.

The cohort was made up of about 610 healthy bone marrow donors. At the time of sampling, all cohort members were nominally healthy, though unrecorded immune exposures were likely present. The donor tested CMV seronegative and was one of the 352 seronegative cohort members. A peripheral blood sample was collected from each donor, and TCR beta sequencing was performed on peripheral blood mononuclear cells. The Qiagen DNeasy Blood Extraction Kit was used to extract genomic DNA from the blood cell samples. The sequenced sample consisted of PBMCs. The receptor comes from a boy younger than 18 in good health and CMV-seronegative.

Here is the DNA: TGCGCCAGCAGCTTAGGATTTCGCGGGGGGTACGAGCAGTACTTC. Translated, this is CASSLGFRGGYEQYF. The sequence links TRBV5-1 to TRBJ2-7, with TRBD2 matching 8 junction bases. Looking up the germline V gene yields CDR1 SGHRS and CDR2 YFSETQ. Trimmed from V: 2 bases; trimmed from J: 4 bases; junction bases lacking a gene match: 8. The CDR3 goes from the cysteine to the phenylalanine over 15 residues. Only CDR3 DNA is held: 45 bases, read in frame from base 1.